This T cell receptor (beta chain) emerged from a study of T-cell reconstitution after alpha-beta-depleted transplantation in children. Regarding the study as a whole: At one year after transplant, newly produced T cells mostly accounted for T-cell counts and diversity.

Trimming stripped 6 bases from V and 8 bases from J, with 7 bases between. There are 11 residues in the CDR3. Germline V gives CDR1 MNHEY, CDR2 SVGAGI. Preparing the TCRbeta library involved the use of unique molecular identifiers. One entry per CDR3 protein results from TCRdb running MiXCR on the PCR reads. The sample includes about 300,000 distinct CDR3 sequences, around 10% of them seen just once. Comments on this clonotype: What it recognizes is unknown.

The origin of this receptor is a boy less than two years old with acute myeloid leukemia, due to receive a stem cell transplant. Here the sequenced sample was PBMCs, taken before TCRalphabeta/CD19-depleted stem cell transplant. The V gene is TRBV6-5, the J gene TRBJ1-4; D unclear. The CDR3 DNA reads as TGTGCCAGCAGCCCCACCGAAAAACTGTTTTTT. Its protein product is CASSPTEKLFF.